Listed below are T cell receptor beta chains from one sample, sequenced in a study of OX40 agonist ivuxolimab in advanced cancers. TCRdb keeps only in-frame clones here, not all; method: immunoSEQ multiplex PCR. The data contain about 80,000 clones, 90% to 95% of them seen just once; the ten biggest clones take up more than 9.5%. Here the sequenced sample was CD4+ or CD8+ T cells sorted from blood, taken in a trial of the OX40 agonist ivuxolimab. The receptors here all came from an adult with an advanced solid tumor such as melanoma, head and neck, liver or kidney cancer. The conserved cysteine and the conserved F or W are not part of the CDR3 here.

v_call	j_call	cdr3_aa
TRBV5-1	TRBJ1-2	ASSLDQGRYGYT
TRBV11-2	TRBJ2-5	ASSYGLAGGHSRETQY
TRBV7-9	TRBJ2-7	ASSRSMTSGRYEQY
TRBV19	TRBJ2-6	ASSTPPVSGANVLT
TRBV28	TRBJ2-5	ASSSGTPLWETQY
TRBV10-3	TRBJ2-7	AISGVYEQY
TRBV7-9	TRBJ2-2	ASSPRRSGGDTGELF
TRBV1	TRBJ2-3	TSSQAPGLAGGLGTDTQY
TRBV7-9	TRBJ2-7	ASSLEGLAGGEQY
TRBV29-1	TRBJ2-7	SVGGGRETYEQY
TRBV5-6	TRBJ2-1	ASSSGRSSYNEQF
TRBV7-3	TRBJ2-1	ASSFGSAPYNEQF
TRBV12-5	TRBJ1-2	ASGPSQRMGYT
TRBV10-2	TRBJ2-7	ASSLTGGTLSYEQY
TRBV7-2	TRBJ2-7	ASSLGPTSSYEQY
TRBV7-9	TRBJ2-7	ASSLDRGHEQY
TRBV15	TRBJ2-4	ATSRDAGAAKNIQY
TRBV25-1	TRBJ2-5	ASSEPAGETQY
TRBV7-9	TRBJ2-1	ASSSEQSYNEQF
TRBV10-3	TRBJ2-2	AISESDSPGTGELF
TRBV27	TRBJ1-2	ASRKGQSLYGYT
TRBV4-3	TRBJ2-7	ASSPGLVYEQY
TRBV11-3	TRBJ2-7	ASSSLLGLYEQY
TRBV14	TRBJ2-7	ASSQVSGPYEQY
TRBV29-1	TRBJ2-3	SVQFGHYSTDTQY
TRBV9	TRBJ2-7	ASSVGRDRGYEQY
TRBV5-4	TRBJ1-1	ASSYDQEGPEAF
TRBV7-2	TRBJ2-7	ASSLSFEQY
TRBV10-3	TRBJ2-1	AIRETSGNFNEQF
TRBV2	TRBJ2-3	ASSEGTSGNTDTQY
TRBV2	TRBJ2-2	ASRPGTSGSISTGELF
TRBV28	TRBJ2-3	ASSPIPLRDTQY
TRBV6-5	TRBJ2-1	ASSYFSAAGVKF
TRBV9	TRBJ2-3	ASSQTTGNRADTQY
TRBV6-5	TRBJ2-7	ASSSTRGLSYEQY
TRBV7-8	TRBJ2-7	ATFGLEGGTHEQY